The T cell receptor beta chain described here comes from a study of T cells in Graves' hyperthyroidism and ophthalmopathy. Study-level points and caveats: In validation, the model predicted ophthalmopathy. These predictions came a median approximately 5.9 months before onset.

Germline V gene data show CDR1 as DFQATT and CDR2 as SNEGSKA (reference sequence). V gave up 0 bases and J gave up 4 bases; unmatched junction bases: 4. This CDR3 is 17 amino acids long. This sample holds PBMCs from less than 13 ml fresh peripheral blood. This clonotype has a count of ten or more. The antigen remains undetermined. From RNA transcripts, TCR beta CDR3 regions were amplified. Researchers ran a first-round RT-PCR on the TCR CDR3 using the HTBI primer set. From the multiplex PCR reads, TCRdb called clonotypes with MiXCR, one entry per CDR3 protein. The data contain roughly 420,000 distinct CDR3 sequences, 15% to 19% of them singletons.

The receptor's source is a woman younger than 30 with Graves' hyperthyroidism. The sample consisted of blood. The chain links TRBV20-1 to TRBJ2-1, with 15 bases lining up with TRBD2. For the CDR3, the DNA is TGCAGTGCTAGAGATAGGACTAGCGGGAGGGGATACAATGAGCAGTTCTTC. Encoded protein: CSARDRTSGRGYNEQFF.